This T cell receptor beta chain comes out of a study of PD-1 blockade in mismatch repair-deficient tumors. Overall study context: Enrolled about 2012-2016, patients had progressing, pretreated mismatch repair-deficient cancers of approximately 13 types.

Comments on this clone: Its target is not known.

The V gene lost 1 base and the J gene lost 1 base, with 10 bases spanning the gap. The CDR3 extends over 15 amino acids. Germline V gene sequence: CDR1 MGHRA, CDR2 YSYEKL. Notes on the study in general: Rapid post-treatment expansion, then contraction, generally preceding radiologic response, marked tumor-resident clones.

Assay: immunoSEQ multiplex PCR; the TCRdb copy retains only in-frame clones and omits some. The top ten hold 3% to 4% of the sample, which has about 34,000 clones, around 80% seen once. TCRs were sequenced from three patients responding to pembrolizumab. This receptor was identified in an adult with mismatch repair-deficient cancer. The specimen was PBMCs, collected approximately 6 weeks after starting pembrolizumab. This chain uses TRBV4-1 with TRBJ1-2, with unresolved D. CDR3 loop: CASSQGQLVNYGYTF. CDR3 coding DNA: TGCGCCAGCAGCCAAGGGCAGTTGGTTAACTATGGCTACACCTTC.